The clone carrying this T cell receptor (beta chain) came up once. This sample was taken from a study of cytomegalovirus exposure and HLA in healthy donors. Germline CDR1 is MNHNY and CDR2 is SVGAGI (reference sequence). V trimming: 6 bases; J trimming: 2 bases; junction bases outside the gene matches: 3. The CDR3 spans 15 residues. Amplification used 60 Vbeta primers and 13 Jbeta primers. The protocol was immunoSEQ multiplex PCR, while the TCRdb copy is restricted to in-frame clones and leaves out a portion. Here the sample spans some 150,000 clones, about 59% being singletons. This sequence joins TRBV6-6 and TRBJ2-2, with 10 bases aligning to TRBD1. The TCR sequence derives from a man aged 40-50 years in good health and CMV-seronegative. The specimen was PBMCs. This chain's CDR3 is CASRRDRGNTGELFF. The CDR3 DNA is TGTGCCAGCAGGAGGGACAGGGGTAACACCGGGGAGCTGTTTTTT.